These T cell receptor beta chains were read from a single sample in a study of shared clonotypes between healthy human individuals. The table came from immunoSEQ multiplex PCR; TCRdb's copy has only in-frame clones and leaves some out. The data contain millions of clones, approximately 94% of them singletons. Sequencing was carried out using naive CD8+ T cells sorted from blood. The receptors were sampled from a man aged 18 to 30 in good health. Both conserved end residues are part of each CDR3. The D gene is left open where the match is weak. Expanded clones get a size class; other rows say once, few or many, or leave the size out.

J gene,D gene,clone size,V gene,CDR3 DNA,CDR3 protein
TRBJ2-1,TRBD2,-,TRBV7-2,TGTGCCAGCAGCTTAGTTGGTGGGGGGGCCTACAATGAGCAGTTCTTC,CASSLVGGGAYNEQFF
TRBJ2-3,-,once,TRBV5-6,TGTGCCAGCAGCTGGGGTGTGGCGGCTAGCACAGATACGCAGTATTTT,CASSWGVAASTDTQYF
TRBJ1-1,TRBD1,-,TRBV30,TGTGCCTGGACCCGGACAGGGGGAGGCACTGAAGCTTTCTTT,CAWTRTGGGTEAFF
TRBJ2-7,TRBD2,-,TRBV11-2,TGTGCCAGCAGCTCGGTAACTAGCGGGGCCCGATTTACGGAGCAGTACTTC,CASSSVTSGARFTEQYF
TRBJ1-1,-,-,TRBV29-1,TGCAGCGTTGCCCTGGAGTACACTGAAGCTTTCTTT,CSVALEYTEAFF
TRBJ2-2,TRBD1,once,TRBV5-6,TGTGCCAGCAGCACACCACCGGGACAGGAGGACACCGGGGAGCTGTTTTTT,CASSTPPGQEDTGELFF
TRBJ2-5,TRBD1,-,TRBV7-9,TGTGCCAGCAGCGTTACAGGGGGCATGGAGACCCAGTACTTC,CASSVTGGMETQYF
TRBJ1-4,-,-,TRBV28,TGTGCCAGCAGTTTAACCTTAGGGCAGGGCCACGAAAAACTGTTTTTT,CASSLTLGQGHEKLFF
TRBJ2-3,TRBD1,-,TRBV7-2,TGTGCCAGCAGCCAGTGGACAGGGGCAGATACGCAGTATTTT,CASSQWTGADTQYF
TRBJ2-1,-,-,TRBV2,TGTGCCAGCTGGAGGGGTAACAATGAGCAGTTCTTC,CASWRGNNEQFF
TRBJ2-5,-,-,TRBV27,TGTGCCAGCAGTTTCAGGCAGGGACAAGAGACCCAGTACTTC,CASSFRQGQETQYF
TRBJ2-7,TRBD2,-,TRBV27,TGTGCCAGCAGTTGGGGACTAGCCTCCTACGAGCAGTACTTC,CASSWGLASYEQYF
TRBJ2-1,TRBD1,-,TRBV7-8,TGTGCCAGCAGCTTAGCGGGACAGGTCCTTAACAATGAGCAGTTCTTC,CASSLAGQVLNNEQFF
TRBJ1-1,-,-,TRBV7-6,TGTGCCAGCAGCCTCGGGACCGAGAACACTGAAGCTTTCTTT,CASSLGTENTEAFF
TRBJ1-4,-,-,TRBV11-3,TGTGCCAGCACCGCACAGGGCGCAACTAATGAAAAACTGTTTTTT,CASTAQGATNEKLFF
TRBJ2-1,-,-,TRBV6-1,TGTGCCAGCACCGATTCCCTACCACACAATGAGCAGTTCTTC,CASTDSLPHNEQFF
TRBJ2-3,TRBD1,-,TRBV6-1,TGTGCCAGCAGTGAATCCGGGACAGGGGGAAATACGCAGTATTTT,CASSESGTGGNTQYF
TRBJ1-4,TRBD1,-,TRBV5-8,TGTGCCAGCAGCAGACAGGGGGCGGCTAATGAAAAACTGTTTTTT,CASSRQGAANEKLFF
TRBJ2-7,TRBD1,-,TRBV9,TGTGCCAGCAGCGTAGAGGGACAGGGAGACGAGCAGTACTTC,CASSVEGQGDEQYF
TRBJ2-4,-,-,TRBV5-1,TGCGCCAGCGTGGGGGACAAAAACATTCAGTACTTC,CASVGDKNIQYF
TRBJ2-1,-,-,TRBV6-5,TGTGCCAGCGGATTTACAGGGAATGAGCAGTTCTTC,CASGFTGNEQFF
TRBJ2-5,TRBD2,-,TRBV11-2,TGTGCCAGCAGCTTAGAACTAGCGGGAGAAGAGACCCAGTACTTC,CASSLELAGEETQYF
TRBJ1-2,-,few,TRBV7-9,TGTGCCAGCAGCTTAGCCCCGGCCCCGGAAGGCTACACCTTC,CASSLAPAPEGYTF
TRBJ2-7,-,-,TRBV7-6,TGTGCCAGCAGCGCAAAAACGGACTACGAGCAGTACTTC,CASSAKTDYEQYF
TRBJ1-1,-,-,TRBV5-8,TGTGCCAGCAGCTTGTTTGGGGGAGAAGCTTTCTTT,CASSLFGGEAFF
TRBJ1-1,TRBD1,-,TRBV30,TGTGCCTGCTATCCGGGACAGGGAATGAACACTGAAGCTTTCTTT,CACYPGQGMNTEAFF
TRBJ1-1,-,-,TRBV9,TGTGCCAGCAGCGTAGGAGTGACTGAGGGGAGAAACACTGAAGCTTTCTTT,CASSVGVTEGRNTEAFF
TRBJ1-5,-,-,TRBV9,TGTGCCAGCAGCGAGGGACGTAATGGCAATCAGCCCCAGCATTTT,CASSEGRNGNQPQHF
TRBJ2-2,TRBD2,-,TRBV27,TGTGCCAGCAGCTCAATCGGGGGGACCGGGGAGCTGTTTTTT,CASSSIGGTGELFF
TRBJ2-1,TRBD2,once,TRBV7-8,TGTGCCAGCAGCCTACAAAGACTAGCGGGAGCTCTGAATGAGCAGTTCTTC,CASSLQRLAGALNEQFF
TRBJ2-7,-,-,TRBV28,TGTGCCAGCAGCTTGGGCCCTATCGGGTCCTACGAGCAGTACTTC,CASSLGPIGSYEQYF
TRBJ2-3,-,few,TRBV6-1,TGTGCCAGCAGTGAATCGGCAGGGGTAGGCACAGATACGCAGTATTTT,CASSESAGVGTDTQYF
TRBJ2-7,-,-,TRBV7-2,TGTGCCAGCAGCTTAGTTCAGTTACTCTCCTACGAGCAGTACTTC,CASSLVQLLSYEQYF
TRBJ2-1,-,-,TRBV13,TGTGCCAGCAGCTTATGGGCAAGCAATGAGCAGTTCTTC,CASSLWASNEQFF
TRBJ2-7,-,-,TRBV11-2,TGTGCCAGCAGCTTAGGCCTAGGGACTTACAGTTACGAGCAGTACTTC,CASSLGLGTYSYEQYF
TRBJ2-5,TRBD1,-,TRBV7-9,TGTGCCAGCAGCCCCAGGACAGGGGAGACCCAGTACTTC,CASSPRTGETQYF
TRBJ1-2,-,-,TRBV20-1,TGCAGTGCTCCGACTAACTATGGCTACACCTTC,CSAPTNYGYTF
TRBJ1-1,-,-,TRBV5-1,TGCGCCAGCAGCGTTGACGGCTCCCCTGAAGCTTTCTTT,CASSVDGSPEAFF
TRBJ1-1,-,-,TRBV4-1,TGCGCCAGCAGCCAAGATCCAGGAGGGTACACTGAAGCTTTCTTT,CASSQDPGGYTEAFF
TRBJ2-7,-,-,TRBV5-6,TGTGCCAGCAGCTTGGTGGAGCCCCACTACGAGCAGTACTTC,CASSLVEPHYEQYF
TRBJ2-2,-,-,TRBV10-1,TGCGCCAGCAGTCCCACAGGGATCGGGGAGCTGTTTTTT,CASSPTGIGELFF
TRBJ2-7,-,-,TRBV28,TGTGCCAGCAGAGGTACAACCGGGACACTCTACGAGCAGTACTTC,CASRGTTGTLYEQYF
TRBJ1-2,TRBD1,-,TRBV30,TGTGCCTCAACAGGGGAGGACTATGGCTACACCTTC,CASTGEDYGYTF
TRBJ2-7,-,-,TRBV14,TGTGCCAGCAGCCGCGGGTCCGATATAACCTACGAGCAGTACTTC,CASSRGSDITYEQYF
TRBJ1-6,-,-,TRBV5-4,TGTGCCAGCAGCTTTGCCAGGGCCAATAATTCACCCCTCCACTTT,CASSFARANNSPLHF
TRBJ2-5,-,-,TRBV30,TGTGCCTGGAGTCCGGGCCATACTAGCCAAGAGACCCAGTACTTC,CAWSPGHTSQETQYF